These 8 T cell receptor beta chains came from one sample sequenced in a study of T-cell memory formation after mild COVID-19. TCRdb fed the 5' RACE reads into MiXCR, producing one record per CDR3 protein. Among under 250,000 distinct CDR3 sequences, more than 25% were seen once, and the ten largest hold roughly 10%. Sequencing used PBMCs or a T cell subset sorted from them (not recorded which). Source of these receptors: an adult woman who had mild COVID-19 (a few samples of this study predate the infection). Cell type and time point are not known.

V gene TRBV5-1 combines with J gene TRBJ2-5; either TRBD1 or TRBD2 may supply D (5 bases each). V was trimmed by 5 bases and J by 5 bases, leaving 19 bases between them. Germline V gene sequence: CDR1 SGHRS, CDR2 YFSETQ. This CDR3 is 15 amino acids long. CDR3 sequence (DNA): TGCGCCAGCAGAGACGTCGGGGCCTGGGGGGAGACCCAGTACTTC. Protein: CASRDVGAWGETQYF.

This chain's CDR3 is CASSSWGGDYYEQYF. CDR3 coding DNA: TGTGCCAGCAGCTCCTGGGGGGGAGACTACTACGAGCAGTACTTC. V is TRBV7-6 and J is TRBJ2-7, with 7 bases matching TRBD2. This CDR3 contains 15 residues. CDR1 and CDR2 (germline): SGHVS, FNYEAQ. J lost 3 bases, V lost 4 bases, and 9 bases had no gene match.

The gene calls are TRBV20-1 and TRBJ2-1, with TRBD2 as a possible D gene (6 bases). CDR1 is DFQATT and CDR2 is SNEGSKA in the germline V gene (reference sequence). This CDR3 is 16 amino acids long. The V end was cut by 0 bases, the J end by 5 bases, with 17 bases between. CDR3 nucleotides: TGCAGTGCTAGAGATCCCGCGGTAGCGGTTAACAATGAGCAGTTCTTC. As protein: CSARDPAVAVNNEQFF.

The chain combines TRBV6-2 or TRBV6-3 with TRBJ2-7; TRBD2 agrees at 12 bases. After removal of 5 bases from V and 2 bases from J, the junction contained 13 bases not matched to a gene. The V gene's germline CDR1 is MNHEY and CDR2 SVGEGT. There are 18 residues in the CDR3. CDR3 DNA sequence: TGTGCCAGCAGTGACACTAGCGGGAGGTTCCGGGATACCTACGAGCAGTACTTC. Protein: CASSDTSGRFRDTYEQYF.

The chain combines TRBV11-3 with TRBJ1-1; 10 positions match TRBD1. Germline trimming cut 5 bases from V and 7 bases from J; bases unmatched to any gene: 7. The length of the CDR3 is 14 residues. In germline, CDR1 is SGHNT, CDR2 YENEEA. The CDR3: CASSQRDRGSEAFF. Written as DNA, the CDR3 is TGTGCCAGCAGCCAGAGGGACAGGGGAAGTGAAGCTTTCTTT.

This chain joins TRBV15 and TRBJ1-1; D not resolved. CDR3 size: 13 residues. Germline CDR1 reads LNHNV; CDR2 reads YYDKDF (reference sequence). The V gene lost 5 bases and the J gene lost 3 bases, with 10 bases spanning the gap. The CDR3 coding sequence is TGTGCCACCAGCCCACCGACGTACACTGAAGCTTTCTTT. Its protein is CATSPPTYTEAFF.

This clonotype was recorded a few times. The J gene is TRBJ1-2, the V gene TRBV9; D might be TRBD1 (5 bases). Germline assignment: CDR1 SGDLS and CDR2 YYNGEE. Trimming removed 4 bases at V and 7 bases at J, with 14 bases between. The CDR3 totals 13 residues. CDR3 residues: CASSLGGSRGYTF. The CDR3 DNA follows: TGTGCCAGCAGCCTGGGGGGGTCGCGTGGCTACACCTTC.

This clonotype was observed at least ten times. The V call is TRBV7-8, the J call TRBJ2-1; D possibly corresponds to TRBD2 (6 bases). Germline CDR1 is SGHVS and CDR2 is FQNEAQ. The germline V and J ends were trimmed by 5 bases and 6 bases, with 20 bases remaining between them. The CDR3 has 16 residues. The CDR3 coding sequence is TGTGCCAGCAGCCGCACGCCTCGACTAGTCTCCAATGAGCAGTTCTTC. It translates to CASSRTPRLVSNEQFF.